This T cell receptor (beta chain) is from a study of control samples from healthy donors and cancer patients. Germline CDR1 reads LGHDT; CDR2 reads YNNKEL (reference sequence). This CDR3 has 13 amino acids. V shed 4 bases and J 1 base; nucleotides not matched to a gene: 0. TCRdb keeps only in-frame clones here, not all; method: immunoSEQ multiplex PCR. The sample lists about 170,000 clones, approximately 91% occurring once. The receptor's source is a woman aged 35 to 49 in good health. Sequencing input: blood. This chain links TRBV3-1 (or the pseudogene TRBV3-2) with TRBJ2-7; 8 bases line up with TRBD2. The CDR3 DNA is TGTGCCAGCAGCCCGGGAGGGTCCTACGAGCAGTACTTC. Translation: CASSPGGSYEQYF.